One sample yielded the 27 T cell receptor beta chains listed below, sequenced in a study of blood T cell repertoires in COVID-19 (dated by TCRdb to the early 2020s). Receptors were amplified or captured by the immunoSEQ multiplex PCR assay. TCRdb limited this immuneACCESS table to in-frame rearrangements with V and J called. A share of clones is missing; checked studies link under half to unresolved V genes, and the rest is unexplained. In this sample the table shows 200,000 to 300,000 clones, about 90% of which occur a single time. The ten largest clones capture more than 6% of the sample. Sequencing used peripheral blood. The source of these receptors is a man aged 55 to 70 who had recovered from COVID-19.

V gene TRBV4-1 combines with J gene TRBJ2-1; 12 bases match TRBD2. This CDR3 is 17 amino acids long. Per germline, CDR1 MGHRA and CDR2 YSYEKL. The V segment lost 3 bases and the J segment 7 bases; nucleotides outside the gene matches: 10. The CDR3 protein is CASSQRPSGGAGNEQFF. DNA for the CDR3: TGCGCCAGCAGCCAGCGACCTAGCGGGGGGGCTGGTAATGAGCAGTTCTTC.

The chain has TRBV19 and TRBJ1-1; 8 nucleotides line up with TRBD1. Losses at the gene ends were 7 bases for V and 4 bases for J; bases not matched to a gene: 5. The CDR3 contains 13 residues. CDR1 and CDR2 from the germline V gene are LNHDA and SQIVND (reference sequence). The chain's CDR3 is CASNHRGATEAFF. As DNA, the CDR3 is TGTGCCAGTAATCACAGGGGGGCCACTGAAGCTTTCTTT.

This clone was counted at least ten times. V gene TRBV7-8 combines with J gene TRBJ1-2; TRBD1 agrees at 7 bases. Germline V gives CDR1 SGHVS, CDR2 FQNEAQ. The CDR3 sequence is 18 residues long. V lost 0 bases and J lost 7; bases outside the gene matches: 17. The CDR3 DNA follows: TGTGCCAGCAGCTTAGCAGCCAGGGGGTCTTCGCCCCGTGGTGGCTACACCTTC. Its protein is CASSLAARGSSPRGGYTF.

The chain is built from TRBV29-1 and TRBJ1-1; 7 bases align to TRBD1. CDR1 and CDR2 (germline): SQVTM, ANQGSEA. CDR3 size: 13 residues. With 6 bases clipped from V and 4 bases from J, the junction kept 8 bases outside the gene matches. The CDR3 bases are TGCAGCGTCGATAAGGACAGGCGCACTGAAGCTTTCTTT. Amino acid sequence: CSVDKDRRTEAFF.

V gene TRBV30 combines with J gene TRBJ2-5; a possible D gene is TRBD2 (6 bases). Germline CDR1 and CDR2: GTSNPN and SVGIG (reference sequence). Trimming shortened V by 0 bases and J by 1 base, and 18 bases separated the two germline ends. CDR3 size: 17 residues. The CDR3 spells CAWSVPAGPLFQETQYF. The CDR3 DNA sequence: TGTGCCTGGAGTGTACCGGCGGGGCCCCTTTTCCAAGAGACCCAGTACTTC.

The chain recombines TRBV11-2 with TRBJ2-1, with D uncertain. Trimming shortened V by 3 bases and J by 5 bases, and 8 bases separated the two germline ends. Germline V lookup: CDR1 SGHAT, CDR2 FQNNGV. The CDR3 consists of 13 residues. This CDR3 reads CASSFHPNNEQFF. The CDR3 nucleotides are TGTGCCAGCAGCTTCCATCCAAACAATGAGCAGTTCTTC.

The V and J genes are TRBV6-5 and TRBJ1-2, with D possibly being TRBD1 (5 bases). The CDR3 has 13 residues. Germline values: CDR1 MNHEY, CDR2 SVGAGI. With 7 bases removed from V and 0 bases from J, the gap between germline ends came to 9 bases. CDR3 sequence: CASTRTPNYGYTF. In DNA form, the CDR3 reads TGTGCCAGCACTAGGACACCTAACTATGGCTACACCTTC.

This clone was found a few times. The chain recombines TRBV6-6 with TRBJ2-7; 9 bases fit TRBD1. CDR1 is MNHNY, CDR2 SVGAGI, per germline (reference sequence). V dropped 5 bases and J dropped 3; count of bases not matched to a gene: 8. The CDR3 runs to 15 residues. This CDR3 is CASSPRTGERYEQYV. The DNA of the CDR3 is TGTGCCAGCAGTCCCCGGACAGGGGAGCGCTACGAGCAGTACGTC.

This chain links TRBV7-9 with TRBJ1-3, with D possibly being TRBD1 (6 bases). From germline, CDR1 is SEHNR and CDR2 FQNEAQ (reference sequence). With 5 bases removed from V and 2 bases from J, the gap between germline ends came to 10 bases. The CDR3 runs 14 residues. CDR3 loop: CASSGRDTGNTIYF. DNA for the CDR3: TGTGCCAGCAGCGGCCGGGACACTGGAAACACCATATATTTT.

In its sample, this clone was seen once. V usage is TRBV4-1 and J usage is TRBJ1-6, with 8 bases that match TRBD1. The V gene's germline CDR1 is MGHRA and CDR2 YSYEKL. The CDR3 contains 15 residues. The V segment lost 1 base and the J segment 8 bases; nucleotides outside the gene matches: 4. In nucleotides, the CDR3 is TGCGCCAGCAGCCAAGCCCCAGGGGGCGATTCACCCCTCCACTTT. Protein product: CASSQAPGGDSPLHF.

The chain combines TRBV25-1 with TRBJ2-3, with D possibly being TRBD2 (6 bases). V was shortened by 2 bases and J by 3 bases, with 9 bases between the two germline ends. The CDR3 runs 14 residues. Per germline, CDR1 MGHDK and CDR2 SYGVNS. The CDR3, as DNA: TGTGCCAGCAGTGAAGGAGGGTCGACAGATACGCAGTATTTT. Amino acids: CASSEGGSTDTQYF.

This chain links TRBV21-1 with TRBJ1-2; the table calls TRBD1, which could not be checked here. TRBV21-1 is listed as a pseudogene. This CDR3 region has 13 residues. The CDR3 loop is CASTRQGNGGYTF. DNA of the CDR3: TGTGCCAGCACCCGACAGGGGAATGGTGGCTACACCTTC.

V usage is TRBV5-1 and J usage is TRBJ2-7; 9 bases are shared with TRBD1. V shed 7 bases and J 7 bases; nucleotides not matched to a gene: 12. Germline V gene data show CDR1 as SGHRS and CDR2 as YFSETQ. The CDR3 loop spans 14 amino acids. CDR3 sequence: CASSPGQGLSEQYV. The CDR3 region has the DNA TGCGCCAGCTCCCCGGGACAGGGACTTTCGGAGCAGTACGTC.

The chain couples TRBV14 to TRBJ2-1, with 9 positions matching TRBD2. This CDR3 contains 15 residues. Germline V gene data show CDR1 as SGHDN and CDR2 as FVKESK. Unmatched junction bases numbered 3, after V lost 3 bases and J lost 3 bases. The CDR3 spells CASSQVAGVYNEQFF. The DNA for the CDR3 is TGTGCCAGCAGCCAGGTAGCGGGGGTCTACAATGAGCAGTTCTTC.

V is TRBV5-6 and J is TRBJ2-7; 7 bases line up with TRBD1. The CDR3 is made up of 14 amino acids. The ends lost 5 bases at V and 5 bases at J; junction bases unmatched: 10. Germline assignment: CDR1 SGHDT and CDR2 YYEEEE. CDR3 bases: TGTGCCAGCAGGCAGACAGGGAAGGTCCACGAGCAGTACTTC. Protein product: CASRQTGKVHEQYF.

This clone is a singleton in its sample. The chain carries TRBV5-5 and TRBJ2-1, with TRBD1 matching 7 bases. The CDR3 runs to 15 residues. CDR1 is SGHKS, CDR2 YYEKEE, per germline (reference sequence). The trim removed 4 bases at V and 4 bases at J, leaving 8 bases unmatched. CDR3 sequence: CASSAVGQVYNEQFF. The DNA of the CDR3 is TGTGCCAGCAGCGCTGTTGGACAGGTGTACAATGAGCAGTTCTTC.

In its sample, this clone was seen a few times. The chain uses TRBV6-1 and TRBJ2-7; D is possibly TRBD1 (5 bases). Trimming removed 3 bases from V and 1 base from J, with 16 bases in between. The CDR3 spans 16 residues. Germline loops: CDR1 MNHNS, CDR2 SASEGT. Here the CDR3 DNA reads TGTGCCAGCAGTGACCCCGAGCAAAGACAGTCCTACGAGCAGTACGTC. It is translated as CASSDPEQRQSYEQYV.

V and J are TRBV6-5 and TRBJ1-1; tentative D call: TRBD1 (5 bases). From germline, CDR1 is MNHEY and CDR2 SVGAGI. The CDR3 length is 13 residues. V gave up 6 bases and J gave up 4 bases, with 12 bases separating them. The CDR3 DNA reads TGTGCCAGCAGGAGAAAAGGGGTCACTGAAGCTTTCTTT. This translates into CASRRKGVTEAFF.

The chain links TRBV5-1 to TRBJ1-4, with 7 nucleotides matching TRBD1. Per the germline V gene, CDR1 is SGHRS and CDR2 is YFSETQ. This CDR3 region has 15 residues. Trimming took 0 bases from V and 8 from J; bases not matched to a gene: 7. In DNA, the CDR3 is TGCGCCAGCAGCTTGGGCCGGGACAGAAGGGAAAAACTGTTTTTT. Residues: CASSLGRDRREKLFF.

The table lists this clone with a few counts. Other DNA variants within this sample encode the same CDR3. The chain carries TRBV6-5 and TRBJ1-2; 7 bases are shared with TRBD1. The V gene end was trimmed by 6 bases and the J gene end by 5 bases; junction bases not matched to a gene: 6. Germline V gene lookup returns CDR1 MNHEY and CDR2 SVGAGI. The CDR3 sequence is 13 residues long. This chain's CDR3 is CASRETGYYGYTF. The DNA for the CDR3 is TGTGCCAGCAGGGAGACAGGGTATTATGGCTACACCTTC.

V and J are TRBV5-4 and TRBJ2-1; 11 bases fit TRBD2. CDR1 SGHNT and CDR2 YYREEE come from the germline V gene (reference sequence). Trimming removed 1 base from V and 6 bases from J; junction bases left unmatched: 3. CDR3 size: 15 residues. Here the CDR3 DNA reads TGTGCCAGCAGCTTGACTAGCGGGGGTACCAATGAGCAGTTCTTC. Translated: CASSLTSGGTNEQFF.

The rearrangement links TRBV11-2 to TRBJ2-1; no firm D call. Germline CDR1 reads SGHAT; CDR2 reads FQNNGV. The CDR3 covers 14 residues. Trimming took off 4 bases at V and 9 bases at J, with 16 bases between the two ends. This CDR3 reads CASSSRSQAGEQFF. The CDR3 DNA follows: TGTGCCAGCAGCTCACGGTCCCAAGCTGGTGAGCAGTTCTTC. Full variable domain (rest looked up from reference TRBV11-2 and TRBJ2-1): EAGVAQSPRYKIIEKRQSVAFWCNPISGHATLYWYQQILGQGPKLLIQFQNNGVVDDSQLPKDRFSAERLKGVDSTLKIQPAKLEDSAVYLCASSSRSQAGEQFFGPGTRLTVL.

The gene calls are TRBV27 and TRBJ2-3; 8 bases line up with TRBD1. Trimming cost V 5 bases and J 4 bases; bases outside gene matches: 5. CDR3 length: 14 residues. Germline values: CDR1 MNHEY, CDR2 SMNVEV (reference sequence). The CDR3 sequence is CASSGQGSPDTQYF. The CDR3 DNA reads TGTGCCAGCAGTGGACAGGGTAGCCCAGATACGCAGTATTTT.

CDR3 in DNA: TGTGCCAGCAGCCCCCGGACAGGGGCTAACACTGAAGCTTTCTTT. It yields the protein CASSPRTGANTEAFF. The chain joins TRBV9 to TRBJ1-1; 9 bases map to TRBD1. This CDR3 spans 15 amino acids. V shed 4 bases, J shed 2 bases, and the junction held 6 bases outside the gene matches. Per the germline V gene, CDR1 is SGDLS and CDR2 is YYNGEE.

This clone has only one observation. The chain joins TRBV7-9 to TRBJ2-5; 11 bases agree with TRBD1. J lost 3 bases, V lost 8 bases, and 5 bases had no gene match. The germline CDR1 and CDR2 sequences are SEHNR and FQNEAQ (reference sequence). This CDR3 spans 14 amino acids. The CDR3 reads CASSRDRGEETQYF. The CDR3 DNA reads TGTGCCAGCTCCCGGGACAGGGGGGAAGAGACCCAGTACTTC.

CDR3 sequence: CASKTTGAGYGYTF. CDR3 DNA: TGTGCCAGCAAAACCACAGGAGCGGGCTATGGCTACACCTTC. The V and J genes are TRBV6-5 and TRBJ1-2; D possibly corresponds to TRBD1 (5 bases). CDR3 length: 14 amino acids. Deletions cut 7 bases from V and 4 bases from J, with 16 bases between. Germline assignment: CDR1 MNHEY and CDR2 SVGAGI.

This clone has a handful of counts. J is TRBJ1-6 and V is TRBV6-5; D remains ambiguous. The CDR3 loop spans 14 amino acids. Trimming left V 8 bases short and J 5 bases short, with 13 bases between. CDR1 MNHEY and CDR2 SVGAGI come from the germline V gene. Here the CDR3 reads CASGRSPNNSPLHF. The CDR3 DNA follows: TGTGCCAGCGGGCGTTCCCCAAATAATTCACCCCTCCACTTT.